The following is a T cell receptor (beta chain) sequence with its context. Its antigen is unknown. No much larger clonotype is one base removed from it; base qualities were not supplied. Enrolling through a virtual design, the prospective study's participants ranged in age from roughly 18 to 89 years and lived across some 22 United States geographic areas. Cohort assignment in the prospective study relied on participant-reported clinical history from a screening survey and a study questionnaire. ImmuneRACE Cohort 3 recovered participants were defined by two consecutive negative NP/OP PCR tests, healthcare professional clearance, or symptom resolution. In the prospective study, mobile phlebotomists collected whole blood, serum and a nasopharyngeal or oropharyngeal swab from each participant. Prospective study participants could optionally give additional blood draws and questionnaires over an approximately two-month period. Before DNA extraction, prospective study blood samples were shipped either frozen or at room temperature.

TCRbeta CDR3 regions were amplified from genomic DNA using the immunoSEQ Assay, a bias-controlled multiplex PCR. The published analysis was carried out like this. Nucleated cell counts per sample were estimated from amplification of reference gene primers within the assay. Sequence reads were collapsed and filtered to measure the absolute abundance of every unique TCRbeta CDR3 rearrangement. Productive Simpson clonality was computed per sample as the square root of Simpson's diversity index over productive rearrangements. The immuneACCESS repertoire file appears here via TCRdb, limited to in-frame rearrangements. These files lack a portion of the clones; in checked studies, under half of the deficit traces to unresolved V genes, and the cause of the others is not known. The DNA gave D and trimming, while V, J and clone size come from that table. Within this sample are roughly 360,000 clones, with 75% to 90% of them counted one time only. The top ten hold about 4.8% of the sample.

This sample is part of a study of blood T cell repertoires in COVID-19 (dated by TCRdb to about 2020). Concerning the study at large: Collaborator samples came from the United States, Italy and Spain and covered acute and convalescent phases of COVID-19. The material from the prospective study consisted of cDNA or gDNA derived from T cells, B-cell-depleted T cells, or PBMCs. The dataset comprised deeply sampled blood TCRbeta repertoires from subjects exposed to, actively infected with, or recovered from COVID-19. The repertoires were released in a freely available public database intended as a resource for research on the immune response to SARS-CoV-2. The samples were drawn from the first 160 participants of the ongoing ImmuneRACE study and from 950 to 1,500 subjects provided by 6 global collaborators. Nearly every sample came with metadata listing a de-identified subject ID, COVID-19 status, age in years and sex. HLA class I and class II types, where available, came from metadata supplied by the sample provider rather than from assay-based typing. Overall study outcomes, separate from this receptor: The amount of clinical and demographic metadata varied by source and participant and was provided uncurated.

Germline trimming: 5 bases from V, 4 bases from J; junction bases outside gene matches: 7. The CDR3, cysteine through phenylalanine, is 14 amino acids long. The retained sequence is limited to the CDR3, 42 bases, with the frame set at the first base. The germline V gene supplies CDR1 SGHTA and CDR2 FQGTGA. The chain employs TRBV7-3 and TRBJ1-1; a stretch of 7 junction bases matches TRBD1. Specimen: PBMCs or T cells enriched from blood (not recorded which). This sequence originates from a woman aged 50 to 60 who had recovered from COVID-19. The nucleotide sequence is TGTGCCAGCAGCGCCCAGGGGGGTGGCACTGAAGCTTTCTTT. Its coded protein is CASSAQGGGTEAFF.